The 21 T cell receptor beta chains presented below share a single source sample, sequenced in a study of shared clonotypes between healthy human individuals. Clones were sequenced by immunoSEQ multiplex PCR, and TCRdb holds only the in-frame ones, with some missing. The sample yields 2 million to 3 million clones, approximately 93% seen once. Sequencing was performed on naive CD4+ T cells from PBMCs. The sample's subset: CD45RA+ positively selected. Receptors were obtained from a man aged 18-30 years in good health. Some clones in this sample may be carry-over from other donors' samples.

The V and J genes are TRBV7-9 and TRBJ2-7; 11 bases are a match to TRBD2. V trimming: 4 bases; J trimming: 6 bases; junction bases outside the gene matches: 5. The CDR3 spans 14 residues. Germline lookup yields CDR1 SEHNR and CDR2 FQNEAQ (reference sequence). The CDR3 region has the DNA TGTGCCAGCAGCTATAGCGGGAGGGCGGGCGAGCAGTACTTC. Protein product: CASSYSGRAGEQYF.

The chain links TRBV19 to TRBJ1-2; possibly TRBD1 for D (6 bases). The germline V and J ends were trimmed by 9 bases and 7 bases, with 12 bases remaining between them. Germline-derived CDR1 and CDR2 are LNHDA and SQIVND (reference sequence). The CDR3 runs to 11 residues. The CDR3 sequence is CASLTGIGYTF. CDR3 in DNA: TGTGCCAGCCTTACAGGGATTGGCTACACCTTC.

The rearrangement links TRBV28 to TRBJ1-4, with TRBD1 matching over 8 bases. The CDR3 consists of 15 residues. J was trimmed by 3 bases and V by 6 bases; bases with no gene match: 6. Germline values: CDR1 MDHEN, CDR2 SYDVKM. This CDR3 reads CASRGRGQSNEKLFF. The CDR3 coding sequence is TGTGCCAGCAGGGGCAGGGGGCAGTCTAATGAAAAACTGTTTTTT.

V usage is TRBV18 and J usage is TRBJ2-7; TRBD1 or TRBD2 may be the D gene (5 bases each). V dropped 4 bases and J dropped 6 bases, with 16 bases sitting between them. CDR1 is KGHSH, CDR2 LQKENI, per germline. This CDR3 region has 14 residues. CDR3 DNA sequence: TGTGCCAGCTCACTAACCCAGGGACGGGTCGAGCAGTACTTC. This translates into CASSLTQGRVEQYF.

This chain links TRBV11-2 with TRBJ2-3; 8 bases align to TRBD2. The germline V gene has CDR1 SGHAT and CDR2 FQNNGV. J gave up 2 bases and V 5 bases, and 3 bases lay outside the gene matches. CDR3 size: 14 residues. CDR3 nucleotides: TGTGCCAGCAGCCGACTAGCGACCACAGATACGCAGTATTTT. Translated, it gives CASSRLATTDTQYF.

V is TRBV5-1 and J is TRBJ2-7; 12 nucleotides match TRBD2. J was trimmed by 0 bases and V by 0 bases; bases with no gene match: 4. CDR3 length equals 17 residues. The germline gives CDR1 SGHRS, CDR2 YFSETQ. CDR3 residues: CASSLGLAGELSYEQYF. In DNA, the CDR3 is TGCGCCAGCAGCTTGGGACTAGCGGGAGAGCTCTCCTACGAGCAGTACTTC.

J is TRBJ1-2 and V is TRBV18; tentatively, D is TRBD1 (6 bases). Trimming pared 2 bases from V and 4 bases from J, leaving 11 bases between. The CDR3 is 14 residues long. The germline V gene encodes CDR1 KGHSH and CDR2 LQKENI. The CDR3 here is CASSPSRDTYGYTF. Here the CDR3 DNA reads TGTGCCAGCTCACCATCCCGGGACACCTATGGCTACACCTTC.

J is TRBJ1-3 and V is TRBV25-1; D perhaps matches TRBD1 (5 bases). Germline V gene data show CDR1 as MGHDK and CDR2 as SYGVNS. V dropped 3 bases and J dropped 5 bases, with 11 bases sitting between them. The CDR3 is 14 amino acids. The CDR3, as DNA: TGTGCCAGCAGTGAGACCAGGGAGAGAAACACCATATATTTT. Amino acids: CASSETRERNTIYF.

The chain uses TRBV10-3 and TRBJ1-3, with a possible D match to TRBD1 (5 bases). Trimming shortened V by 3 bases and J by 7 bases, and 25 bases separated the two germline ends. The CDR3 loop spans 18 amino acids. Germline CDR1 ENHRY, CDR2 SYGVKD. As DNA, the CDR3 is TGTGCCATCAGTGACCCCGTGGACATCTTGAACCGGAGGAACACCATATATTTT. It specifies CAISDPVDILNRRNTIYF.

Details on this clone: Other DNA sequences within the sample encode an identical CDR3. This sequence joins TRBV5-1 and TRBJ1-3; D uncertain. Trimming cost V 0 bases and J 0 bases, with 7 bases left between them. This CDR3 has 15 residues. Germline V gene data show CDR1 as SGHRS and CDR2 as YFSETQ. This CDR3 reads CASSLVPGSGNTIYF. The CDR3 region has the DNA TGCGCCAGCAGCTTGGTACCAGGCTCTGGAAACACCATATATTTT.

This sequence joins TRBV18 and TRBJ2-7; no reliable D call. This CDR3 has 14 residues. Germline CDR1 is KGHSH and CDR2 is LQKENI. The V and J ends lost 4 bases and 4 bases respectively, with 14 bases between them. In DNA, the CDR3 is TGTGCCAGCTCACGACAATCTACAGAGTACGAGCAGTACTTC. It codes for CASSRQSTEYEQYF.

This chain joins TRBV7-2 and TRBJ1-6, with D possibly TRBD1 on 5 matching bases. Looked up from germline, CDR1 is SGHTA and CDR2 is FQGNSA. The V and J ends lost 1 base and 4 bases respectively, with 14 bases between them. The CDR3 is made up of 17 amino acids. CDR3 DNA: TGTGCCAGCAGCTTAGACGGGACCGGGATTTATAATTCACCCCTCCACTTT. Amino acids: CASSLDGTGIYNSPLHF.

The V call is TRBV11-3, the J call TRBJ1-1; D is ambiguous. Trimming left V 0 bases short and J 4 bases short, with 12 bases between. The CDR3 contains 15 residues. The V gene's germline CDR1 is SGHNT and CDR2 YENEEA. The CDR3 bases are TGTGCCAGCAGCTTAGATTCGGCGTCCGCCACTGAAGCTTTCTTT. Amino acid sequence: CASSLDSASATEAFF.

With respect to this clone: This specimen includes other DNA sequences encoding the same CDR3. This chain joins TRBV7-3 and TRBJ2-1; D is perhaps TRBD2 (6 bases). Germline V gene sequence: CDR1 SGHTA, CDR2 FQGTGA. V was shortened by 2 bases and J by 8 bases, with 10 bases between the two germline ends. This CDR3 has 13 amino acids. The CDR3 sequence: CASSLYGGYEQFF. The CDR3 DNA reads TGTGCCAGCAGCTTATATGGGGGGTATGAGCAGTTCTTC.

V and J are TRBV28 and TRBJ2-7; 7 bases are shared with TRBD1. The CDR3 has 13 residues. CDR1 is MDHEN, CDR2 SYDVKM, per germline. Losses at the gene ends were 2 bases for V and 6 bases for J; bases not matched to a gene: 4. This CDR3 reads CASSLQGVGEQYF. The CDR3, as DNA: TGTGCCAGCAGTTTACAGGGGGTCGGCGAGCAGTACTTC.

This chain uses TRBV5-1 with TRBJ1-1; unclear D gene. This CDR3 contains 15 residues. The germline CDR1 and CDR2 sequences are SGHRS and YFSETQ. V lost 0 bases and J lost 0, with 9 bases in between. CDR3 in DNA: TGCGCCAGCAGCTTGGCAATGTACATGAACACTGAAGCTTTCTTT. Protein product: CASSLAMYMNTEAFF.

Details on this clone: In the same sample, other DNA sequences code for this CDR3. CDR3 sequence reads: CASSLPGSGNTIYF. The CDR3 DNA reads as TGTGCCAGCAGTTTACCCGGGTCTGGAAACACCATATATTTT. The chain recombines TRBV28 with TRBJ1-3; D gene ambiguous. Germline V gene data show CDR1 as MDHEN and CDR2 as SYDVKM. The CDR3 sequence is 14 residues long. Trimming removed 2 bases at V and 1 base at J, with 6 bases between. The variable domain in full, with the rest retrieved from reference TRBV28 and TRBJ1-3, is DVKVTQSSRYLVKRTGEKVFLECVQDMDHENMFWYRQDPGLGLRLIYFSYDVKMKEKGDIPEGYSVSREKKERFSLILESASTNQTSMYLCASSLPGSGNTIYFGEGSWLTVV.

V gene TRBV2 combines with J gene TRBJ2-1, with D unresolved. The CDR3 is 14 amino acids. V was clipped by 7 bases and J by 8 bases, with 18 bases between them. The germline CDR1 and CDR2 sequences are SNHLY and FYNNEI. This CDR3 reads CASTSVTLVDEQFF. The CDR3 DNA sequence: TGTGCCAGCACCTCAGTCACCCTAGTAGATGAGCAGTTCTTC.

The chain joins TRBV5-8 to TRBJ2-5; 7 bases align to TRBD2. This CDR3 is built from 16 residues. Trimming removed 4 bases from V and 3 bases from J; junction bases left unmatched: 12. Germline CDR1 reads SGHTS; CDR2 reads YDEGEE. The CDR3 region has the DNA TGTGCCAGCAGCAAAGGGATGGCTAGCGGCAAAGAGACCCAGTACTTC. As protein: CASSKGMASGKETQYF. The complete variable domain, with remaining parts taken from reference TRBV5-8 and TRBJ2-5, reads EAGVTQSPTHLIKTRGQQATLRCSPISGHTSVYWYQQALGLGLQFLLWYDEGEERNRGNFPPRFSGRQFPNYSSELNVNALELEDSALYLCASSKGMASGKETQYFGPGTRLLVL.

The genes are TRBV30 and TRBJ1-4; a weak D match, TRBD1 (5 bases). The CDR3 covers 14 residues. Germline CDR1 is GTSNPN and CDR2 is SVGIG (reference sequence). V gave up 2 bases and J gave up 4 bases, with 11 bases separating them. The chain's CDR3 is CAWSRAGINEKLFF. In DNA form, the CDR3 reads TGTGCCTGGAGTCGGGCAGGGATTAATGAAAAACTGTTTTTT.

The rearrangement uses TRBV11-1 and TRBJ2-6, with D perhaps TRBD1 (5 bases). The V end lost 5 bases, the J end lost 0 bases, and 14 bases lay between the germline ends. This CDR3 region has 17 residues. CDR1 and CDR2 from the germline V gene are SGHAT and FQDESV (reference sequence). This CDR3 is CASSRQYSSSGANVLTF. The DNA of the CDR3 is TGTGCCAGCAGCCGACAGTACTCAAGCTCTGGGGCCAACGTCCTGACTTTC.